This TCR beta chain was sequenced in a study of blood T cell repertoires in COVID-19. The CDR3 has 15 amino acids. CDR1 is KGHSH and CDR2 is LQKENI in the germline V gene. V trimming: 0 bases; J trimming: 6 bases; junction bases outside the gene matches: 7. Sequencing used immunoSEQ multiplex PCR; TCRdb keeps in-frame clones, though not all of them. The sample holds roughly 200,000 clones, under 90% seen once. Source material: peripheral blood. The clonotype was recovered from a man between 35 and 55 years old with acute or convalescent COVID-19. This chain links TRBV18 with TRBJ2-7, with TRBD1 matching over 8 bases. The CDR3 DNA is TGTGCCAGCTCACCACCCCAGGGCAGGGGGCTCGAGCAGTACTTC. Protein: CASSPPQGRGLEQYF.